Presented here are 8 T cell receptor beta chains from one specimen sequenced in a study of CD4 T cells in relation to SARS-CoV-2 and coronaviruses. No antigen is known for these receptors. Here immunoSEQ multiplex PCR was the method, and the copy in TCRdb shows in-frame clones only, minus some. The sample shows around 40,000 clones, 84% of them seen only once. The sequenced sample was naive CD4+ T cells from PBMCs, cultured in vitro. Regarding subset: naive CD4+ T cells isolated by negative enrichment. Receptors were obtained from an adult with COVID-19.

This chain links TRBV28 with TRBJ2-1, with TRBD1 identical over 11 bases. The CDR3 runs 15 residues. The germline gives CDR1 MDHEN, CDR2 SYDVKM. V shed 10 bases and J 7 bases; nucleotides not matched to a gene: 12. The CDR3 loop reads CATCVAGQGVNEQFF. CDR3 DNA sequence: TGTGCCACTTGTGTGGCGGGACAGGGGGTAAATGAGCAGTTCTTC.

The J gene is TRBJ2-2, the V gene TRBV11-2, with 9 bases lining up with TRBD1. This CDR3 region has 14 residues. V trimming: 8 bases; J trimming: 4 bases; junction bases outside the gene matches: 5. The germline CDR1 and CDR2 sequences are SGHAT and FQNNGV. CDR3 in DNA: TGTGCCAGCGGACTGGACAGGGGCACCGGGGAGCTGTTTTTT. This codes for CASGLDRGTGELFF.

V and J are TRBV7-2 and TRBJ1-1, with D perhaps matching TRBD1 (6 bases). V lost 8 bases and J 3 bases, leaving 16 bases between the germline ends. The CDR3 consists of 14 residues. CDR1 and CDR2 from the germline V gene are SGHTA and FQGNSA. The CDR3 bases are TGTGCCAGCCTACGATCCCAGGGGTACACTGAAGCTTTCTTT. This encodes CASLRSQGYTEAFF.

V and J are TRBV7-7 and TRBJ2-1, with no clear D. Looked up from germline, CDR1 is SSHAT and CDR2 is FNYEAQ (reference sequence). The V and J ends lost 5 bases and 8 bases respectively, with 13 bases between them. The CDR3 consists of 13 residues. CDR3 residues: CASSRMSQDEQFF. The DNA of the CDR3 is TGTGCCAGCAGCCGAATGTCGCAGGATGAGCAGTTCTTC.

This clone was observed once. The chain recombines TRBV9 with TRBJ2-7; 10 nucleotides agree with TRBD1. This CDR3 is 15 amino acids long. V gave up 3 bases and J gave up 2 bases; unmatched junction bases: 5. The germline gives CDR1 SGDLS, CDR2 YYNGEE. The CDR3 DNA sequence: TGTGCCAGCAGCGGGGGGGACAGGGGCACCTACGAGCAGTACTTC. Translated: CASSGGDRGTYEQYF.

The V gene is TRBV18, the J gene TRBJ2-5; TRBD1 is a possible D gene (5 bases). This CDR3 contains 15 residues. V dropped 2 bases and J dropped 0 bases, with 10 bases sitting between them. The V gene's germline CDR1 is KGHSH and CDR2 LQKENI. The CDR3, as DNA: TGTGCCAGCTCACCATCATTACAGGACCAAGAGACCCAGTACTTC. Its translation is CASSPSLQDQETQYF.

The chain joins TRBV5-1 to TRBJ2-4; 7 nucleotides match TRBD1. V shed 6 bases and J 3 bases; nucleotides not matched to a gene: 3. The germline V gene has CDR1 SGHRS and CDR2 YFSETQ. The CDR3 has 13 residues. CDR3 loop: CASTDRDKNIQYF. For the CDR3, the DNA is TGCGCCAGCACCGACAGGGACAAAAACATTCAGTACTTC.

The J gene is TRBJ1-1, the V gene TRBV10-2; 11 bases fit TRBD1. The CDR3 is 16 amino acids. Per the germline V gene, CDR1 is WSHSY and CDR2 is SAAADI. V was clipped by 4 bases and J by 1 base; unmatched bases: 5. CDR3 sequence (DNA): TGCGCCAGCAGTGCCGGGACAGGGGGATCGAACACTGAAGCTTTCTTT. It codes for CASSAGTGGSNTEAFF.